These 15 T cell receptor beta chains were all obtained from the same sample, sequenced in a study of T cell responses to AZD1222 COVID-19 vaccine. Here immunoSEQ multiplex PCR was the method, and the copy in TCRdb shows in-frame clones only, minus some. The top ten hold around 10% of the sample, which has about 180,000 clones, around 88% seen once. The specimen comprised peripheral blood, sampled 28 days after the second AZD1222 dose. These receptors originate from an adult who received the AZD1222 COVID-19 vaccine.

The chain couples TRBV19 to TRBJ1-5; tentative D call: TRBD1 (6 bases). The CDR3 sequence is 14 residues long. Germline loops: CDR1 LNHDA, CDR2 SQIVND (reference sequence). V was shortened by 9 bases and J by 6 bases, with 18 bases between the two germline ends. DNA for the CDR3: TGTGCCAGGGGCGGGGGGGCGGTTGGTCAGCCCCAGCATTTT. Residues: CARGGGAVGQPQHF.

This clone is a singleton in its sample. The chain combines TRBV4-2 with TRBJ2-5, with 9 nucleotides matching TRBD2. V lost 1 base, J lost 1 base, and 7 bases stayed unmatched. The length of the CDR3 is 17 residues. Germline loops: CDR1 LGHNA, CDR2 YNFKEQ. The CDR3 DNA sequence: TGTGCCAGCAGCCAAGGTTTAGCGGGGGACCTCCAAGAGACCCAGTACTTC. Translated: CASSQGLAGDLQETQYF.

The CDR3 is CASSGTGTFFNEKLFF. The CDR3 DNA is TGCGCCAGCAGCGGGACAGGGACCTTTTTTAATGAAAAACTGTTTTTT. The chain couples TRBV5-1 to TRBJ1-4; TRBD1 agrees at 9 bases. The germline CDR1 and CDR2 sequences are SGHRS and YFSETQ. V dropped 4 bases and J dropped 4; count of bases not matched to a gene: 8. CDR3 length: 16 amino acids.

The CDR3 nucleotides read TGTGCCAGCAGCTTAGCGCTAGACAGGTTCCCCTACGAGCAGTACTTC. This sequence encodes CASSLALDRFPYEQYF. V is TRBV7-2 and J is TRBJ2-7; D is possibly TRBD1 (6 bases). The CDR3 consists of 16 residues. Trimming left V 0 bases short and J 2 bases short, with 14 bases between. Germline V gene lookup returns CDR1 SGHTA and CDR2 FQGNSA. Based on the CDR3 plus reference TRBV7-2 and TRBJ2-7, the full variable domain is GAGVSQSPSNKVTEKGKDVELRCDPISGHTALYWYRQSLGQGLEFLIYFQGNSAPDKSGLPSDRFSAERTGGSVSTLTIQRTQQEDSAVYLCASSLALDRFPYEQYFGPGTRLTVT.

The rearrangement uses TRBV12-5 and TRBJ2-3; 15 positions match TRBD2. Losses at the gene ends were 0 bases for V and 3 bases for J; bases not matched to a gene: 7. In germline, CDR1 is LGHNT, CDR2 FRNRAP. CDR3 length: 19 amino acids. CDR3 nucleotides: TGTGCTAGTGGTTTGGTCCCGGGACTAGCGGGGGGTGGTACAGATACGCAGTATTTT. Its protein product is CASGLVPGLAGGGTDTQYF.

V and J are TRBV5-8 and TRBJ1-2, with 9 positions matching TRBD1. The CDR3 totals 15 residues. Germline loops: CDR1 SGHTS, CDR2 YDEGEE. Trimming at V came to 4 bases and at J to 5 bases, leaving 9 bases not matched to a gene. The CDR3 region is CASSVGTGRLYGYTF. The CDR3 nucleotides are TGTGCCAGCAGCGTGGGGACAGGGAGGCTTTATGGCTACACCTTC.

The chain is built from TRBV5-4 and TRBJ2-7; D tentatively reads TRBD1 or TRBD2 (7 bases each). The V gene lost 4 bases and the J gene lost 7 bases, with 24 bases spanning the gap. CDR1 is SGHNT, CDR2 YYREEE, per germline (reference sequence). This CDR3 region has 16 residues. CDR3 sequence (DNA): TGTGCCAGCAGCCCGCCGGGGAGGGGGCGCGATTCGGAGCAGTACTTC. Translation: CASSPPGRGRDSEQYF. Complete variable domain (other parts from reference TRBV5-4 and TRBJ2-7): ETGVTQSPTHLIKTRGQQVTLRCSSQSGHNTVSWYQQALGQGPQFIFQYYREEENGRGNFPPRFSGLQFPNYSSELNVNALELDDSALYLCASSPPGRGRDSEQYFGPGTRLTVT.

The chain joins TRBV18 to TRBJ1-2; 7 positions match TRBD1. There are 14 residues in the CDR3. With V trimmed by 3 bases and J by 6 bases, 7 bases remained unmatched. Germline V gives CDR1 KGHSH, CDR2 LQKENI. This chain's CDR3 is CASSPKTGPDGYTF. CDR3 DNA: TGTGCCAGCTCACCTAAGACAGGGCCAGATGGCTACACCTTC. Looking up the rest from reference TRBV18 and TRBJ1-2 gives the full variable domain: NAGVMQNPRHLVRRRGQEARLRCSPMKGHSHVYWYRQLPEEGLKFMVYLQKENIIDESGMPKERFSAEFPKEGPSILRIQQVVRGDSAAYFCASSPKTGPDGYTFGSGTRLTVV.

The chain has TRBV5-1 and TRBJ2-1; TRBD2 aligns across 8 bases. The V and J ends lost 5 bases and 6 bases, in that order; junction bases with no gene match: 4. Germline assignment: CDR1 SGHRS and CDR2 YFSETQ. CDR3 size: 13 residues. The CDR3 is CASRIGGVNEQFF. CDR3 bases: TGCGCCAGCAGGATCGGGGGGGTCAATGAGCAGTTCTTC.

The J gene is TRBJ2-2, the V gene TRBV6-5, with no clear D. Germline CDR1 reads MNHEY; CDR2 reads SVGAGI. V was cut by 5 bases and J by 7 bases, with 11 bases left in between. The CDR3 contains 13 residues. For the CDR3, the DNA is TGTGCCAGCAGTCGGACGGTCCGCGGGGAGCTGTTTTTT. Translation: CASSRTVRGELFF.

The V gene is TRBV9, the J gene TRBJ1-6, with TRBD1 matching over 10 bases. Per germline, CDR1 SGDLS and CDR2 YYNGEE. V shed 0 bases and J 4 bases; nucleotides not matched to a gene: 4. The CDR3 consists of 17 residues. CDR3 sequence reads: CASSVERDRGYNSPLHF. The CDR3 DNA sequence: TGTGCCAGCAGCGTAGAGAGGGACAGGGGATATAATTCACCCCTCCACTTT.

This sequence joins TRBV7-7 and TRBJ2-1, with D possibly matching TRBD2 (5 bases). Germline CDR1 reads SSHAT; CDR2 reads FNYEAQ (reference sequence). There are 15 residues in the CDR3. V lost 2 bases and J 3 bases, leaving 11 bases between the germline ends. CDR3 DNA: TGTGCCAGCAGCTTAAATTTCGGGATCTACAATGAGCAGTTCTTC. It codes for CASSLNFGIYNEQFF.

The V call is TRBV6-1, the J call TRBJ1-6, with D possibly TRBD1 on 5 matching bases. The germline V gene has CDR1 MNHNS and CDR2 SASEGT. The V end was cut by 0 bases, the J end by 7 bases, with 10 bases between. The CDR3 runs to 15 residues. The CDR3, as DNA: TGTGCCAGCAGTGAAGCCACGGGGCCAAATTCACCCCTCCACTTT. This encodes CASSEATGPNSPLHF.

V gene TRBV5-1 combines with J gene TRBJ1-4, with D possibly TRBD1 on 5 matching bases. V lost 4 bases to trimming and J lost 0 bases, with 16 bases between them. Per germline, CDR1 SGHRS and CDR2 YFSETQ. CDR3 length equals 17 residues. The CDR3 is CASSPGGGEPTNEKLFF. The CDR3 DNA follows: TGCGCCAGCAGCCCGGGGGGAGGGGAACCAACTAATGAAAAACTGTTTTTT.

The CDR3 spells CASSPFGTGHGYTF. The CDR3 nucleotides read TGTGCCAGCAGCCCTTTCGGGACAGGGCATGGCTACACCTTC. The gene calls are TRBV9 and TRBJ1-2, with 9 positions matching TRBD1. Germline V gene data show CDR1 as SGDLS and CDR2 as YYNGEE. The CDR3 covers 14 residues. V was pared by 4 bases and J by 6 bases, with 7 bases of the junction left unmatched.